This TCR beta chain was sequenced during a study of HIV-infected children after antiretroviral therapy interruption (dated by TCRdb to about 2019). Some background on the complete study: The study included eight children, four on planned treatment interruption and four on continuous treatment, and all eight had a CD4+ count above 500 and a viral load below 50 copies/ml. In the continuous-treatment arm, samples from corresponding weeks 0, 48 and 150 were analyzed. For the interruption arm, samples were taken at week 0, at week 12, at the end of interruption (week 24 or 48), and roughly 3 years after the study ended. Recorded exposure to EBV and CMV was present in most of the participating children. Median age was roughly 10 years in the interruption group and roughly 8 years in the continuous treatment group. Alongside thymic output measurements, TCR repertoires of children on planned treatment interruption were compared with TCR repertoires of children on continuous antiretroviral treatment. The research as a whole found: Minor non-naive CD45RA+ populations, such as EMRA or stem memory cells, might be present among the sorted CD45RA+ naive cells. The low number of patients is a limitation and the data should be interpreted with caution. In naive CD4+ repertoires of PTI patients, reduced CDR3 sharing between time points was observed after interruption began, whereas many sequences were found to be shared between end of interruption and 3 years later. The naive CD4+ Gini coefficient rose by the end of treatment interruption, suggesting clonal expansion, and returned to baseline by 3 years.

This clonotype was recorded at least ten times. There is no known antigen for this receptor. No clone much larger than this one lies a single base away; base qualities are absent. The treatment or condition label, as the study defines it: PENTA 11 planned treatment interruption arm or continuous ART arm. The participants, all children from the United Kingdom aged 2 to 15 years, had been on at least three-drug ART for a minimum of 24 weeks. The study required cryopreserved PBMCs containing at least 5 million viable cells, and several candidate patients were excluded because of low viable PBMC yield. Naive CD4+ CD45RA+ CD45RO- T cells were FACS-sorted from thawed PBMCs on a FACSAria III cell sorter. After sorting, the cells were fixed and RNA was extracted first with the RNeasy FFPE kit and then with the RNeasy Micro kit. Reading from cysteine to phenylalanine, the CDR3 counts 13 amino acids. Only the CDR3 DNA stays, 39 bases, in frame from base 1. V drops 2 bases and J drops 4 bases, leaving 7 bases in between. For CDR1 and CDR2, the germline V gene (reference sequence) lists SSHAT and FNYEAQ.

The method was 3' RACE. To correct PCR amplification bias, TCR libraries were generated from RNA with a 3' RACE protocol that used unique molecular identifiers. Up to roughly 12 amplicon libraries were pooled and sequenced on an Illumina MiSeq with v2 2x250 paired-end chemistry. As for the authors' bioinformatics: Reads were processed with Decombinator for assignment of V and J genes and CDR3, and barcode-based correction of errors and PCR bias was applied. Before the Gini coefficient was calculated with the R ineq package, repertoires were subsampled to the same depth. Three approaches were used to assess CDR3 similarity: GLIPH, Hamming distance and a shared triplet metric. TCRdb reprocessed the public reads (quality trimming at Q25 with fastp, clone calling with MiXCR) and kept in-frame beta chains. Each CDR3 protein gets just one entry, which takes the most common genes and DNA from the rows behind it. The V and J calls and clone size are TCRdb's, not the authors'. A total of some 51,000 distinct CDR3 sequences appear in this sample, around 4.5% of them only once. The ten most abundant clones make up about 0.71% of the sample.

The sequence came from a pool of human donors with HIV. The input for sequencing was CD45RA+ CD4+ T cells from PBMCs, pooled from several time points, taken from a donor given antiretroviral therapy, either interrupted or continuous. What this sample's cell subset or site label stands for: naive CD4+ CD45RA+ CD45RO- T cells. The chain joins TRBV7-7 to TRBJ2-3, with no confidently assigned D gene. The encoded CDR3 is CASSLQLADTQYF. The DNA reads as follows: TGTGCCAGCAGCTTACAGCTTGCAGATACGCAGTATTTT.